This TCR beta chain was captured by sequencing in a study of T cells after posttransplantation cyclophosphamide. On the day of bone marrow donation, the related graft donor provided peripheral blood. The length of the CDR3 is 14 residues. In germline, CDR1 is MNHEY, CDR2 SMNVEV (reference sequence). Trimming shortened V by 6 bases and J by 6 bases, and 17 bases separated the two germline ends. TCRdb keeps only in-frame clones here, not all; method: immunoSEQ multiplex PCR. In the table there are about 47,000 clones, roughly 92% of which are singletons. The rearrangement uses TRBV27 and TRBJ1-2; perhaps TRBD1 as D (5 bases). The source material was PBMCs. The clonotype was recovered from a woman between 50 and 59 years old in good health and a related stem cell transplant donor. CDR3 amino acids: CASSPGRDWDGYTF. The CDR3 coding sequence is TGTGCCAGCAGCCCCGGTAGGGACTGGGATGGCTACACCTTC.